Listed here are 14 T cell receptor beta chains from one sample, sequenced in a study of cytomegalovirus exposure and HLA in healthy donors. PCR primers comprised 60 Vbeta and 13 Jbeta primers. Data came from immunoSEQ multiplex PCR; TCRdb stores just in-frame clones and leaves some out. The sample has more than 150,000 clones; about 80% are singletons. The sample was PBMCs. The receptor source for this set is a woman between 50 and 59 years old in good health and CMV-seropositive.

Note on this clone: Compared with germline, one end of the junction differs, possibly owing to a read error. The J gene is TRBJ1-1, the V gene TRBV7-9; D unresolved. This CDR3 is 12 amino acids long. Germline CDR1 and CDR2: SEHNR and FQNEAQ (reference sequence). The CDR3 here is CSSSLEGQDAFF. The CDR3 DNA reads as TGTTCCAGCAGCTTGGAGGGCCAGGACGCTTTCTTT. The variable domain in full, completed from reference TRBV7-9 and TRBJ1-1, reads DTGVSQNPRHKITKRGQNVTFRCDPISEHNRLYWYRQTLGQGPEFLTYFQNEAQLEKSRLLSDRFSAERPKGSFSTLEIQRTEQGDSAMYLCSSSLEGQDAFFGQGTRLTVV.

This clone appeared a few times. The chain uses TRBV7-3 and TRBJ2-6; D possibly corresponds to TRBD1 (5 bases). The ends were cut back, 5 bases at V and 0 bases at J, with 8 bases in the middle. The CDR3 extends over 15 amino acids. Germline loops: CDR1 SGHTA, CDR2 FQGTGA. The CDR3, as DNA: TGTGCCAGCAGCGACAGAACCTCTGGGGCCAACGTCCTGACTTTC. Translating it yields CASSDRTSGANVLTF.

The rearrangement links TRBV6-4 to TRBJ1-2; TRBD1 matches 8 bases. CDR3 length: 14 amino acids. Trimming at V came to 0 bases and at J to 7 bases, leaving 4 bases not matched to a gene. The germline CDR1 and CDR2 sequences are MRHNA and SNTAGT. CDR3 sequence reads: CASSDSDRDSGYTF. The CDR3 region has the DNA TGTGCCAGCAGTGACTCGGACAGGGATTCTGGCTACACCTTC.

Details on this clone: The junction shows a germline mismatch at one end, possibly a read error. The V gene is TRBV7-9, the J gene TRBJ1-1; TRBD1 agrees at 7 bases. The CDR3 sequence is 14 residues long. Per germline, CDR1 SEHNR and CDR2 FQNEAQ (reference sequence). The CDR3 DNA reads TGTTCCAGCGACCCTCGGGCAGGGGGGACTGAAGCTTTCTTT. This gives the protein CSSDPRAGGTEAFF.

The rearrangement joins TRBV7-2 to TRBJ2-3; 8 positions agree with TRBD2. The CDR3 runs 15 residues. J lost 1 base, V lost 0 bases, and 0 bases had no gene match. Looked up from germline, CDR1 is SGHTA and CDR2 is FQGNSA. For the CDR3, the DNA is TGTGCCAGCAGCTTAGCAGCGGGAGGCACAGATACGCAGTATTTT. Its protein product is CASSLAAGGTDTQYF.

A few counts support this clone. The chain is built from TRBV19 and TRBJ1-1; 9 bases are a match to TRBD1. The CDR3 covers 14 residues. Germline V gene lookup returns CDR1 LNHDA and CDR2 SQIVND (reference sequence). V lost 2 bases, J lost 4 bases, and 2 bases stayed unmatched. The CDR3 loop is CASSITGGFTEAFF. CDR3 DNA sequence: TGTGCCAGTAGTATAACAGGGGGCTTCACTGAAGCTTTCTTT.

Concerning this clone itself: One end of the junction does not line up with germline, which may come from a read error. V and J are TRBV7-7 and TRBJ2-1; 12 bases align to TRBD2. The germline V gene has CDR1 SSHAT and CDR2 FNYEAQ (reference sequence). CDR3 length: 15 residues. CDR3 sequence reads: CASSFGLAGFDEQFF. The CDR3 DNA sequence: TGTGCTAGCAGTTTTGGACTAGCGGGGTTTGATGAGCAGTTCTTC.

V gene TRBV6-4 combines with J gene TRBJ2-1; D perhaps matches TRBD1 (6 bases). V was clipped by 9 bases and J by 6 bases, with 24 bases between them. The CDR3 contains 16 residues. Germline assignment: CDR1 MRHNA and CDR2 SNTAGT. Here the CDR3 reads CARAAGDSVVGNEQFF. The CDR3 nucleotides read TGTGCCAGGGCGGCAGGGGATTCCGTTGTTGGCAATGAGCAGTTCTTC.

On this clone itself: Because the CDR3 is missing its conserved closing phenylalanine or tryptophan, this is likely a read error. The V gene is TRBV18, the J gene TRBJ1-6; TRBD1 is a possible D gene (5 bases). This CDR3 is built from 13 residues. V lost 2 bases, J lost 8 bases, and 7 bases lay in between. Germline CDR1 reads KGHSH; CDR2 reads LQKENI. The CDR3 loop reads CASSPGADSPLHL. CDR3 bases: TGTGCCAGCTCACCAGGGGCGGATTCACCCCTCCACCTT.

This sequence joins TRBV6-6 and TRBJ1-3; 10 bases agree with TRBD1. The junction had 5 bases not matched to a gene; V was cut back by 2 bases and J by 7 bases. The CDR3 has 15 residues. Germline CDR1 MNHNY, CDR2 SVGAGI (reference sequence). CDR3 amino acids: CASSYGTGASNTIYF. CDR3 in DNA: TGTGCCAGCAGTTACGGGACAGGGGCAAGCAACACCATATATTTT.

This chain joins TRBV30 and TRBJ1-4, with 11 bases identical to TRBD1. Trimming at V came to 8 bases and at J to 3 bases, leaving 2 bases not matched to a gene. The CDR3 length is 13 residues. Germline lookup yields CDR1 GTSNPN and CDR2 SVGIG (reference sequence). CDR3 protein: CAGQGAPNEKLFF. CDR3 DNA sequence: TGTGCCGGACAGGGGGCACCTAATGAAAAACTGTTTTTT.

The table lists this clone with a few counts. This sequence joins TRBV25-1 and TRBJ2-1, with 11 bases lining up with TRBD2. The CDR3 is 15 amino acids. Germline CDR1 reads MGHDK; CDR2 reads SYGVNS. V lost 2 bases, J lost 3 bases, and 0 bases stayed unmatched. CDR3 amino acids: CASSELAGGYNEQFF. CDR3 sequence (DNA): TGTGCCAGCAGTGAACTAGCGGGGGGCTACAATGAGCAGTTCTTC.

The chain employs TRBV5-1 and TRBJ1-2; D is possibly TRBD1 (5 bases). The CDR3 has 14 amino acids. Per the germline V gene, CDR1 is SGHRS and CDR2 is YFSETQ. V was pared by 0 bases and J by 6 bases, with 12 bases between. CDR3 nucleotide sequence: TGCGCCAGCAGCTTGGAGGGAGGGGTTCATGGCTACACCTTC. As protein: CASSLEGGVHGYTF.

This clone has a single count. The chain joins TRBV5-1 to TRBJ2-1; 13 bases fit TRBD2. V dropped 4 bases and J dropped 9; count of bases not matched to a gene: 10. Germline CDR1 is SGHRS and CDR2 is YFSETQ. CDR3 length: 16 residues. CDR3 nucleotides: TGCGCCAGCAGCCCTCCGGGACTAGCGGGGTTAAGTGAGCAGTTCTTC. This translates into CASSPPGLAGLSEQFF.